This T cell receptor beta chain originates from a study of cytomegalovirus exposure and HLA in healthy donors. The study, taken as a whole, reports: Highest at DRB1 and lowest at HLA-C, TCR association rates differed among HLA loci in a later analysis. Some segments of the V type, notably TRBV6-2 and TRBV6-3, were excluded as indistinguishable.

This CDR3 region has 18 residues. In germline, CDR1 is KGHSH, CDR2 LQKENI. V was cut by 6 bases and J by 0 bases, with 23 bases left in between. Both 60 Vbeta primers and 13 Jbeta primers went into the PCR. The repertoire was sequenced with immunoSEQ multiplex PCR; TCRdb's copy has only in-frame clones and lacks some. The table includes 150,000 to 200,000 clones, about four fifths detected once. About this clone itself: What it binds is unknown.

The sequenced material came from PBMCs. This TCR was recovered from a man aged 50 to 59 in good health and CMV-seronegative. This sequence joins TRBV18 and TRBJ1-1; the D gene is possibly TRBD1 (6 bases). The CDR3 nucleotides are TGTGCCAGCTCCCCTAGCAGGGGCGCCTTCGGAATGAACACTGAAGCTTTCTTT. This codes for CASSPSRGAFGMNTEAFF.